This T cell receptor beta chain was captured by sequencing in a study of blood T cell repertoires in COVID-19. Study in general: Sites across the United States, Italy and Spain contributed samples from acute and convalescent COVID-19. Sources were T cells, B-cell-depleted T cells, or PBMCs; the material itself was cDNA or gDNA.

The CDR3 covers 15 residues. Per the germline V gene, CDR1 is SGHAT and CDR2 is FQDESV (reference sequence). Trimming cost V 4 bases and J 0 bases; bases outside gene matches: 3. Study processing details: Reference gene primer amplification yielded estimated nucleated cell counts. Method: immunoSEQ multiplex PCR; TCRdb's copy keeps in-frame clones and lacks some. V, J and clone size reflect that table, while D and trimming were determined from the DNA. The sample includes fewer than 350,000 clones, 86% of them seen just once. The sequenced sample consisted of peripheral blood. This TCR was sampled from a man in his forties or fifties with active or convalescent COVID-19. The rearrangement uses TRBV11-1 and TRBJ2-1, with 7 bases aligning to TRBD1. The CDR3 is CASSSGQSSYNEQFF. The CDR3 DNA sequence: TGTGCCAGCAGCTCGGGACAGAGCTCCTACAATGAGCAGTTCTTC.